This TCR beta chain was sequenced in a study of T cells in localized non-small cell lung cancer. Findings of the study overall: Clonality peaked in uninvolved adjacent lung rather than tumor.

This clone was seen a single time. Its antigen is still unknown. There are 16 residues in the CDR3. Germline CDR1 and CDR2: MDHEN and SYDVKM. Trimming removed 3 bases from V and 3 bases from J, with 17 bases in between. The repertoire was sequenced with immunoSEQ multiplex PCR; TCRdb's copy has only in-frame clones and lacks some. This sample has roughly 38,000 clones, with 70% to 90% found just once. The sequencing here drew on peripheral blood, taken before any cancer treatment. This chain links TRBV28 with TRBJ1-1; D possibly corresponds to TRBD1 (5 bases). The receptor comes from a man aged 18 to 50 with stage I lung adenocarcinoma. CDR3 coding DNA: TGTGCCAGCAGTTTGTCTACAGGTGTCTACGACACTGAAGCTTTCTTT. As protein: CASSLSTGVYDTEAFF.